This T cell receptor beta chain was observed in a study of CXCR4 blockade with PD-1 therapy in pancreatic cancer. Study-wide results and caveats: Tumors were clonally expanded, mean roughly 0.15 versus 0.05 in healthy blood.

TCRdb's copy holds only in-frame clones and misses some; the assay was immunoSEQ multiplex PCR. Of 8,700 or so clones in the sample, about 59% are singletons; the top ten hold 5.5% to 8.5%. With regard to this clone: Its target is unknown.

Germline V gives CDR1 KGHSH, CDR2 LQKENI. Trimming shortened V by 1 base and J by 3 bases, and 13 bases separated the two germline ends. The CDR3 extends over 16 amino acids. The source material was tumor tissue. This TCR came from a human donor with pancreatic ductal adenocarcinoma. The V and J genes are TRBV18 and TRBJ2-1; the D gene is possibly TRBD2 (6 bases). CDR3 in amino acids: CASSPQSGGFYNEQFF. The CDR3 region has the DNA TGTGCCAGCTCACCACAGTCTGGAGGGTTCTACAATGAGCAGTTCTTC.